The 16 T cell receptor beta chains in this list originate from one sample, sequenced in a study of blood T cell repertoires in COVID-19. Libraries were prepared by immunoSEQ multiplex PCR; TCRdb keeps only in-frame clonotypes and omits some of them. The sample holds more than 90,000 clones, less than 85% seen once. Sequences were obtained from peripheral blood. The source of these receptors is a man at least 80 years old with acute or convalescent COVID-19.

This clone appeared once. This rearrangement joins TRBV4-1 to TRBJ2-1, with 9 nucleotides matching TRBD1. Losses at the gene ends were 3 bases for V and 4 bases for J; bases not matched to a gene: 4. Per germline, CDR1 MGHRA and CDR2 YSYEKL. The CDR3 spans 15 residues. CDR3 in amino acids: CASSQGQGGYNEQFF. CDR3 coding DNA: TGCGCCAGCAGCCAGGGACAGGGAGGTTACAATGAGCAGTTCTTC.

This chain links TRBV7-9 with TRBJ1-2; D ambiguous. Germline V CDR1 and CDR2: SEHNR, FQNEAQ (reference sequence). Trimming removed 6 bases from V and 4 bases from J, with 15 bases in between. The length of the CDR3 is 14 residues. The CDR3, as DNA: TGTGCCAGCAGAAATGCCAATCCAGGCTATGGCTACACCTTC. It is translated as CASRNANPGYGYTF.

The chain carries TRBV21-1 and TRBJ2-7; the table's D call, TRBD2, has no DNA check behind it. TRBV21-1 is designated a pseudogene. The CDR3 totals 14 residues. CDR3 nucleotide sequence: TGTGCCAGCAGCGCAAGGGACCGGGGGTACGAGCAGTACTTC. This codes for CASSARDRGYEQYF.

The genes are TRBV6-2 or TRBV6-3 and TRBJ2-4, with 13 nucleotides matching TRBD2. CDR3 length: 16 amino acids. After removal of 5 bases from V and 9 bases from J, the junction contained 10 bases not matched to a gene. CDR1 is MNHEY and CDR2 is SVGEGT in the germline V gene. CDR3 sequence reads: CASSTGLAGEMGIQYF. The CDR3 coding sequence is TGTGCCAGCAGTACCGGACTAGCGGGAGAAATGGGCATTCAGTACTTC.

J is TRBJ1-2 and V is TRBV5-4, with a possible D match to TRBD1 (5 bases). This CDR3 contains 13 residues. The V end was cut by 0 bases, the J end by 5 bases, with 8 bases between. Germline V gene data show CDR1 as SGHNT and CDR2 as YYREEE (reference sequence). For the CDR3, the DNA is TGTGCCAGCAGCTTGGACAGGACATATGGCTACACCTTC. The encoded protein is CASSLDRTYGYTF.

The rearrangement joins TRBV5-1 to TRBJ2-7, with TRBD1 matching over 7 bases. The CDR3 is 15 amino acids. CDR1 and CDR2 (germline): SGHRS, YFSETQ. The ends lost 2 bases at V and 7 bases at J; junction bases unmatched: 12. Here the CDR3 DNA reads TGCGCCAGCAGCTTTGGCCGGCAGGGGGTTTGGGAGCAGTACTTC. Amino acids: CASSFGRQGVWEQYF.

The V gene is TRBV9, the J gene TRBJ2-5, with a tentative D call TRBD2 (6 bases). The CDR3 totals 16 residues. V lost 4 bases and J lost 4, with 20 bases in between. CDR1 is SGDLS, CDR2 YYNGEE, per germline. This CDR3 is CASSLGPEGVRETQYF. The CDR3 bases are TGTGCCAGCAGCCTTGGTCCGGAGGGAGTAAGAGAGACCCAGTACTTC.

This clone was seen repeatedly, ten times or more. The rearrangement uses TRBV5-1 and TRBJ2-2, with D possibly TRBD1 on 6 matching bases. The germline V gene has CDR1 SGHRS and CDR2 YFSETQ. Trimming left V 4 bases short and J 6 bases short, with 10 bases between. CDR3 length equals 13 residues. Here the CDR3 reads CASSITGSGELFF. The CDR3 DNA is TGCGCCAGCAGCATTACAGGGTCCGGGGAGCTGTTTTTT.

The chain is built from TRBV3-1 (or the pseudogene TRBV3-2) and TRBJ2-7; D unclear. V was cut by 3 bases and J by 3 bases, with 9 bases left in between. The CDR3 has 13 residues. Germline V gene lookup returns CDR1 LGHDT and CDR2 YNNKEL (reference sequence). Here the CDR3 reads CASSHHSGYEQYF. In nucleotides, the CDR3 is TGTGCCAGCAGCCACCATTCAGGCTACGAGCAGTACTTC.

The chain joins TRBV19 to TRBJ2-1, with 9 bases matching TRBD2. Germline V gene sequence: CDR1 LNHDA, CDR2 SQIVND (reference sequence). The trim removed 2 bases at V and 3 bases at J, leaving 5 bases unmatched. This CDR3 is 16 amino acids long. The CDR3 bases are TGTGCCAGTAGTATAAGGGCGGGAGGGAACTACAATGAGCAGTTCTTC. This encodes CASSIRAGGNYNEQFF.

The CDR3 region is CASLDSLPRTLYGYTF. Here the CDR3 DNA reads TGTGCCAGCCTCGACTCCTTGCCCCGGACACTCTATGGCTACACCTTC. This chain connects TRBV5-8 to TRBJ1-2; the D gene is possibly TRBD1 (5 bases). The CDR3 is 16 residues long. The V gene lost 7 bases and the J gene lost 4 bases, with 23 bases spanning the gap. Looked up from germline, CDR1 is SGHTS and CDR2 is YDEGEE.

This clone was recorded only once. Its ends do not fully match the called genes, so a read error is possible. This chain links TRBV5-4 with TRBJ2-5; TRBD2 matches 10 bases. Germline lookup yields CDR1 SGHNT and CDR2 YYREEE (reference sequence). The CDR3 is made up of 13 amino acids. This chain's CDR3 is CASSPTMDTSGNF. The CDR3 region has the DNA TGTGCCAGCAGCCCCACGATGGACACTAGCGGGAACTTC. The full variable domain, its missing parts supplied by reference TRBV5-4 and TRBJ2-5, is ETGVTQSPTHLIKTRGQQVTLRCSSQSGHNTVSWYQQALGQGPQFIFQYYREEENGRGNFPPRFSGLQFPNYSSELNVNALELDDSALYLCASSPTMDTSGNFGPGTRLLVL.

This chain connects TRBV6-6 to TRBJ2-5; 10 bases map to TRBD1. The germline gives CDR1 MNHNY, CDR2 SVGAGI (reference sequence). With V trimmed by 2 bases and J by 6 bases, 6 bases remained unmatched. This CDR3 comprises 15 residues. The CDR3 nucleotides read TGTGCCAGCAGTTACGAGACAGGGGGCGCAAAGACCCAGTACTTC. Translating gives CASSYETGGAKTQYF.

The chain is built from TRBV6-5 and TRBJ1-1; TRBD1 matches 7 bases. This CDR3 is 13 amino acids long. Trimming cost V 11 bases and J 4 bases; bases outside gene matches: 10. Per the germline V gene, CDR1 is MNHEY and CDR2 is SVGAGI. CDR3 sequence: CASRDRAFTEAFF. As DNA, the CDR3 is TGTGCCTCCCGCGACAGGGCTTTCACTGAAGCTTTCTTT.

The CDR3 protein is CAWSLAPSTGFNEQYF. Here the CDR3 DNA reads TGTGCCTGGAGTCTAGCCCCCTCGACAGGTTTCAACGAGCAGTACTTC. The chain couples TRBV30 to TRBJ2-7, with D perhaps TRBD1 (6 bases). The CDR3 runs 16 residues. The germline CDR1 and CDR2 sequences are GTSNPN and SVGIG (reference sequence). V shed 2 bases and J shed 5 bases, with 22 bases lying between them.

The rearrangement uses TRBV5-1 and TRBJ2-7, with TRBD1 matching over 11 bases. Germline CDR1 is SGHRS and CDR2 is YFSETQ. Germline trimming cut 0 bases from V and 4 bases from J; bases unmatched to any gene: 6. The CDR3 contains 16 residues. The CDR3 nucleotides read TGCGCCAGCAGCTTGGCGTTCGGGACAGGGGGTTACGAGCAGTACTTC. Translated: CASSLAFGTGGYEQYF.